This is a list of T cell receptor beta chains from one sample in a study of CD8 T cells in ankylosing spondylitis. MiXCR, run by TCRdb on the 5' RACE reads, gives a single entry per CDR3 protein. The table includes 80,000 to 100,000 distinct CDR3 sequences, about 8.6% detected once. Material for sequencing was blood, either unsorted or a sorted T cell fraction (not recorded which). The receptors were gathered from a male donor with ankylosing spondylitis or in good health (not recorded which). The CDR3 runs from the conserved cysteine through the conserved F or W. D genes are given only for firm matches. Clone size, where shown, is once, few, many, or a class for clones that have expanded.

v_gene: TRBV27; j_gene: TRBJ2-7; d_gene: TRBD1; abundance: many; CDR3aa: CASSLLPTGEFEQYF; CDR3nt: TGTGCCAGCAGTTTATTGCCGACAGGGGAGTTCGAGCAGTACTTC
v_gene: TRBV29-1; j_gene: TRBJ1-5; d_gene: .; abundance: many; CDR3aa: CSASQGGSNQPQHF; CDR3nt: TGCAGCGCATCCCAGGGCGGTAGCAATCAGCCCCAGCATTTT
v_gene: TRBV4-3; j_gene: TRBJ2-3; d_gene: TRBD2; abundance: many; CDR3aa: CASSQEAGASDTQYF; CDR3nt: TGCGCCAGCAGCCAAGAGGCGGGAGCGTCAGATACGCAGTATTTT
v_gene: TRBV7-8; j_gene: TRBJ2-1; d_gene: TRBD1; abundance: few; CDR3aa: CASSFLVRTGPNEQFF; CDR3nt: TGTGCCAGCAGCTTTTTAGTTCGGACAGGTCCCAATGAGCAGTTCTTC
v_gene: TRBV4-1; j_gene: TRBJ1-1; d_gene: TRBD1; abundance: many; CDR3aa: CASSQEIDRGINTEAFF; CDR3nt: TGCGCCAGCAGCCAAGAAATCGACAGGGGGATTAACACTGAAGCTTTCTTT
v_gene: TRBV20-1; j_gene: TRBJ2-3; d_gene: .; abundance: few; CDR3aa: CSALRSPDTQYF; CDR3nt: TGCAGTGCTTTAAGATCCCCAGATACGCAGTATTTT
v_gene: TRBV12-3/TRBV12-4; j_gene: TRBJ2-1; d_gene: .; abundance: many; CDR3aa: CASRPDPVGNEQFF; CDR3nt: TGTGCCAGCAGACCTGACCCCGTTGGGAATGAGCAGTTCTTC
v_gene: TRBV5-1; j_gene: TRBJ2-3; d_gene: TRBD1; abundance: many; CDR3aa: CASGQGPTGVTDTQYF; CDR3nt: TGCGCCAGCGGTCAAGGCCCTACAGGGGTGACAGATACGCAGTATTTT
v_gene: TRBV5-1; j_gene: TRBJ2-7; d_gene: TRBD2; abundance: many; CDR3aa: CASSSRTSGDDRRYF; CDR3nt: TGCGCCAGCAGCTCGAGGACTAGCGGGGACGACCGACGGTACTTC
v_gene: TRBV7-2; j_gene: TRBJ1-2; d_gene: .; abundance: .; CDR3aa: CASSIAGGLGYTF; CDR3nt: TGTGCCAGCAGCATAGCAGGCGGGCTTGGCTACACCTTC
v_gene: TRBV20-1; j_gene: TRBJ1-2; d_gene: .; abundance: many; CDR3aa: CSARGGANYGYTF; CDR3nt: TGCAGTGCTAGAGGGGGAGCTAACTATGGCTACACCTTC
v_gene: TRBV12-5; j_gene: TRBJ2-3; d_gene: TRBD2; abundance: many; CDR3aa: CASGGTTSTDTQYF; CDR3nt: TGTGCTAGTGGCGGGACTACTAGCACAGATACGCAGTATTTT
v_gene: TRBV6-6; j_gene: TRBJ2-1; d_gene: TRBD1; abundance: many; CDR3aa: CASIRGTGGPNEQFF; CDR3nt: TGTGCCAGCATACGAGGGACAGGGGGCCCAAATGAGCAGTTCTTC
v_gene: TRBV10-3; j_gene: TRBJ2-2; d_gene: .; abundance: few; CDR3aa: CAISRDLKTGELFF; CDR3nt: TGTGCCATCAGCCGGGACCTGAAAACCGGGGAGCTGTTTTTT
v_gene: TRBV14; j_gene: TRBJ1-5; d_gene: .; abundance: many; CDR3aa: CASSQGKGQPQHF; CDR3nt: TGTGCCAGCAGCCAAGGGAAGGGTCAGCCCCAGCATTTT
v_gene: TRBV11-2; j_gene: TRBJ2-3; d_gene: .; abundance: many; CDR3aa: CASSRNHRVDTQYF; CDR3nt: TGTGCCAGCAGTCGTAACCACAGGGTTGATACGCAGTATTTT
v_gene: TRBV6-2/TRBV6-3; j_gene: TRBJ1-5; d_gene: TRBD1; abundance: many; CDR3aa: CASSYATGTGGDNQPQHF; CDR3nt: TGTGCCAGCAGTTACGCGACCGGGACAGGGGGGGACAATCAGCCCCAGCATTTT
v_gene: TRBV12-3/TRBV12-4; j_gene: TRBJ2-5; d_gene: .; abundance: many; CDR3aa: CASSLGRHQETQYF; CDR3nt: TGTGCCAGCAGTCTCGGCAGACACCAAGAGACCCAGTACTTC
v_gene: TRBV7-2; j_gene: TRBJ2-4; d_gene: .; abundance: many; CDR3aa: CASSLVVAGVGKNIQYF; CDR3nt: TGTGCCAGCAGCTTAGTTGTGGCAGGGGTTGGCAAAAACATTCAGTACTTC
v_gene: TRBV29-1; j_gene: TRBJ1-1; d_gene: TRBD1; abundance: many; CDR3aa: CSVLTGGNTEAFF; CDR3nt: TGCAGCGTCCTGACAGGGGGAAACACTGAAGCTTTCTTT
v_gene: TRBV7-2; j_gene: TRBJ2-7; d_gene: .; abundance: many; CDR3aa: CASSWRKGTYEQYF; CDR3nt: TGTGCCAGCAGCTGGAGGAAGGGAACCTACGAGCAGTACTTC
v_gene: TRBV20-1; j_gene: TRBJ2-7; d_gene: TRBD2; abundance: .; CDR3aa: CTARLAGGWTYEQYF; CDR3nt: TGCACTGCTAGACTAGCGGGGGGGTGGACCTACGAGCAGTACTTC
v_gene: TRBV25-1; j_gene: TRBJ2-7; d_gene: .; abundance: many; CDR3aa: CASSERTYEQYF; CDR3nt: TGTGCCAGCAGTGAAAGGACCTACGAGCAGTACTTC
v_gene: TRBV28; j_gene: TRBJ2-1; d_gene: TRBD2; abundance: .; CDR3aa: CASSPLAGPSYNEQFF; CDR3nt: TGTGCCAGCAGTCCATTAGCGGGTCCTTCCTACAATGAGCAGTTCTTC
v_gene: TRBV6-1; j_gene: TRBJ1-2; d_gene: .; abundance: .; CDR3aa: CASSEPLGYTF; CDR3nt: TGTGCCAGCAGTGAACCCTTGGGCTACACCTTC
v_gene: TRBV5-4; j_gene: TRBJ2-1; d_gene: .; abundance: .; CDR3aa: CASSVELGNSYNEQFF; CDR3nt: TGTGCCAGCAGCGTCGAATTGGGAAATTCCTACAATGAGCAGTTCTTC